The rows below give T cell receptor beta chains drawn from one sample of a study of cytomegalovirus exposure and HLA in healthy donors. Measured with immunoSEQ multiplex PCR; TCRdb has only the in-frame clones, and not every one. The table includes around 200,000 clones, 65% to 90% detected once. The specimen was PBMCs. These receptors came from a girl aged 2 to 9 in good health and CMV-seropositive. CDR3s include the opening cysteine and the closing phenylalanine or tryptophan. Fields, in order: J gene, V gene, D gene, clone size, CDR3 DNA, CDR3 protein. The D gene is left open where the match is weak. Part of the rows lack a size; the others show once, few, many or a class for expanded clones.

j_call: TRBJ2-7
v_call: TRBV5-1
d_call: TRBD2
clone_size: NA
cdr3_nt: TGCGCCAGCAGCTTGGTTTCGAGCGGGGGCGAGCAGTACTTC
cdr3_aa: CASSLVSSGGEQYF

j_call: TRBJ1-3
v_call: TRBV30
d_call: NA
clone_size: NA
cdr3_nt: TGTGCCTGGAGTCCAACGGGGTGGTCCATATATTTT
cdr3_aa: CAWSPTGWSIYF

j_call: TRBJ1-1
v_call: TRBV6-4
d_call: NA
clone_size: NA
cdr3_nt: TGTGCCAGCAGTGACTCTGGGCAGAAGAACACTGAAGCTTTCTTT
cdr3_aa: CASSDSGQKNTEAFF

j_call: TRBJ2-7
v_call: TRBV14
d_call: NA
clone_size: once
cdr3_nt: TGTGCCAGTTCCAGACGGGACTGGAGGTACGAGCAGTACTTC
cdr3_aa: CASSRRDWRYEQYF

j_call: TRBJ1-1
v_call: TRBV4-1
d_call: NA
clone_size: few
cdr3_nt: TGCGCCAGCAGTCCAAGACAAGCGGGGAACACTGAAGCTTTCTTT
cdr3_aa: CASSPRQAGNTEAFF

j_call: TRBJ1-5
v_call: TRBV25-1
d_call: TRBD1
clone_size: NA
cdr3_nt: TGTGCCAGCAGTGACGGACAGGACAATCAGCCCCAGCATTTT
cdr3_aa: CASSDGQDNQPQHF

j_call: TRBJ1-1
v_call: TRBV10-3
d_call: TRBD1
clone_size: NA
cdr3_nt: TGTGCCATCAGTGAGACCAGGGGGCGGGGTACTGAAGCTTTCTTT
cdr3_aa: CAISETRGRGTEAFF

j_call: TRBJ2-7
v_call: TRBV19
d_call: NA
clone_size: NA
cdr3_nt: TGTGCCAGTAGTATGTACCCGGCAAGCCGAGAGGTCGAGCAGTACTTC
cdr3_aa: CASSMYPASREVEQYF

j_call: TRBJ1-1
v_call: TRBV6-6
d_call: NA
clone_size: NA
cdr3_nt: TGTGCCAGCAGTTACGGACACGCGAACACTGAAGCTTTCTTT
cdr3_aa: CASSYGHANTEAFF

j_call: TRBJ2-3
v_call: TRBV5-4
d_call: TRBD1
clone_size: NA
cdr3_nt: TGTGCCAGCAGACGGACAGGGGCGACAGATACGCAGTATTTT
cdr3_aa: CASRRTGATDTQYF

j_call: TRBJ2-5
v_call: TRBV7-9
d_call: NA
clone_size: NA
cdr3_nt: TGTGCCAGCAGCTCTACGAATTTTCAAGAGACCCAGTACTTC
cdr3_aa: CASSSTNFQETQYF